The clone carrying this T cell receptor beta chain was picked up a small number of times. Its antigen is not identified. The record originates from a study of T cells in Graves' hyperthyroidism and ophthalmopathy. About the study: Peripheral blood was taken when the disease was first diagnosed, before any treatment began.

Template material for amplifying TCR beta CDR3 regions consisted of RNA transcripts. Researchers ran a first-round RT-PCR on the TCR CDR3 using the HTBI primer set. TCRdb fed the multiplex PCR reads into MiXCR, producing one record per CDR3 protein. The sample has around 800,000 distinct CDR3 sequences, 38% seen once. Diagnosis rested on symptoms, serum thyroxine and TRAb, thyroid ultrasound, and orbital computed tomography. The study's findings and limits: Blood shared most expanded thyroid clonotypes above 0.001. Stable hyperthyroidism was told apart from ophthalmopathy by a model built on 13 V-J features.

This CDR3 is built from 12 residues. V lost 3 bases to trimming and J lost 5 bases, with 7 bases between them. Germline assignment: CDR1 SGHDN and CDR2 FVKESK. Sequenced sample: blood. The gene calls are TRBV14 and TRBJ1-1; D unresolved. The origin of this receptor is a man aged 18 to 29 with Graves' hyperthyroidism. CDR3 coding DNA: TGTGCCAGCAGCCACTGGGGAACTGAAGCTTTCTTT. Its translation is CASSHWGTEAFF.